The 25 T cell receptor beta chains reported below all come from one sample, sequenced in a study of breast tumors, draining lymph nodes, adjacent tissues. TCRdb ran MiXCR on the multiplex PCR reads and lists one entry per CDR3 protein. This sample has tens of thousands of distinct CDR3 sequences, with approximately 28% found just once. The lymph nodes were axillary draining lymph nodes from breast cancer patients. Sequencing used axillary lymph node tissue. The receptors come from a female donor with breast cancer. Some clones in this sample may be carry-over from other donors' samples.

At least ten counts were recorded for this clonotype. One base away lies a much larger clone, so this may be a sequencing read error. The chain employs TRBV20-1 and TRBJ2-7; the D gene is possibly TRBD1 (5 bases). Looked up from germline, CDR1 is DFQATT and CDR2 is SNEGSKA (reference sequence). Deletions cut 6 bases from V and 4 bases from J, with 19 bases between. The CDR3 spans 14 residues. For the CDR3, the DNA is TGCAGTGCCCTCCTCCCGGGCAGGGTTTACGAGCAGTACTTC. Translating it yields CSALLPGRVYEQYF.

This clonotype was recorded many times. The chain is built from TRBV20-1 and TRBJ2-7, with 9 bases fitting TRBD1. V shed 6 bases, J shed 2 bases, and the junction held 8 bases outside the gene matches. Germline CDR1 is DFQATT and CDR2 is SNEGSKA (reference sequence). The CDR3 contains 14 residues. The CDR3 DNA follows: TGCAGTGCCCGATGGGACAGGGCACCCTACGAGCAGTACTTC. This codes for CSARWDRAPYEQYF.

This clonotype has at least ten counts. J is TRBJ2-3 and V is TRBV11-2, with TRBD2 identical over 7 bases. The V gene end was trimmed by 3 bases and the J gene end by 0 bases; junction bases not matched to a gene: 6. Per germline, CDR1 SGHAT and CDR2 FQNNGV. This CDR3 spans 16 amino acids. CDR3 protein: CASSFYASGSTDTQYF. The DNA for the CDR3 is TGTGCCAGCAGCTTCTATGCTAGCGGTAGCACAGATACGCAGTATTTT.

The rearrangement links TRBV5-1 to TRBJ2-2, with TRBD2 matching 8 bases. Germline CDR1 and CDR2: SGHRS and YFSETQ. V lost 5 bases and J lost 7; bases outside the gene matches: 7. The CDR3 is made up of 14 amino acids. The CDR3 region is CASRGSGTSGELFF. The CDR3 coding sequence is TGCGCCAGCAGGGGGTCCGGGACTAGCGGGGAGCTGTTTTTT.

This clonotype has at least ten counts. This sequence joins TRBV19 and TRBJ2-7; 7 positions agree with TRBD2. This CDR3 region has 17 residues. Germline V gene lookup returns CDR1 LNHDA and CDR2 SQIVND (reference sequence). V gave up 1 base and J gave up 0 bases; unmatched junction bases: 9. The CDR3 loop reads CASSIGTRGVGSYEQYF. Written as DNA, the CDR3 is TGTGCCAGTAGTATAGGGACTAGGGGCGTTGGCTCCTACGAGCAGTACTTC.

Comment on this clonotype: At one end the junction does not follow the germline gene, possibly because of a read error. The V gene is TRBV20-1, the J gene TRBJ2-5; D may be TRBD2 (5 bases). There are 11 residues in the CDR3. Germline CDR1 and CDR2: DFQATT and SNEGSKA (reference sequence). The CDR3 loop reads CSARRWETQSF. The CDR3 DNA reads as TGCAGTGCTAGACGCTGGGAGACCCAGTCCTTC.

In this sample, this clonotype turned up once. The chain links TRBV20-1 to TRBJ2-7; possibly TRBD1 for D (6 bases). Trimming shortened V by 5 bases and J by 10 bases, and 21 bases separated the two germline ends. CDR1 and CDR2 from the germline V gene are DFQATT and SNEGSKA (reference sequence). The CDR3 loop spans 13 amino acids. CDR3 protein: CSASRDKNQPQYF. Here the CDR3 DNA reads TGCAGTGCTTCCCGGGACAAGAATCAGCCCCAGTACTTC.

A remark on this clonotype: Given a much more abundant clone one base away, this may be a read error. The rearrangement uses TRBV20-1 and TRBJ1-1, with a possible D match to TRBD1 (6 bases). The CDR3 runs to 14 residues. Germline CDR1 and CDR2: DFQATT and SNEGSKA (reference sequence). The CDR3 DNA is TGCAGTGCTACGACGGGACAATTTAACACTAAAGCTTTCTTT. Translated: CSATTGQFNTKAFF.

Only one count was recorded for this clonotype. This rearrangement joins TRBV20-1 to TRBJ2-5; no clear D gene. This CDR3 contains 13 residues. The germline V gene has CDR1 DFQATT and CDR2 SNEGSKA (reference sequence). Trimming pared 1 base from V and 0 bases from J, leaving 6 bases between. CDR3 nucleotide sequence: TGCAGTGCTAGAGGGATGGACCAAGAGACCCAGTACTTC. Translating gives CSARGMDQETQYF.

This clonotype was found a few times. V usage is TRBV6-1 and J usage is TRBJ2-7, with 11 bases that match TRBD2. This CDR3 has 17 amino acids. Losses at the gene ends were 6 bases for V and 4 bases for J; bases not matched to a gene: 14. Germline V gene data show CDR1 as MNHNS and CDR2 as SASEGT. CDR3 bases: TGTGCCAGCAGGCGCAAATTACTAGCGGGAGTCACATACGAGCAGTACTTC. This encodes CASRRKLLAGVTYEQYF.

This clonotype has more than one count but fewer than ten. The genes are TRBV20-1 and TRBJ2-1; 14 positions agree with TRBD2. This CDR3 has 21 residues. Losses at the gene ends were 5 bases for V and 0 bases for J; bases not matched to a gene: 18. Germline CDR1 DFQATT, CDR2 SNEGSKA (reference sequence). CDR3: CSALVPGLAGDAPSSYNEQFF. The CDR3 DNA sequence: TGCAGTGCTCTCGTCCCGGGACTAGCGGGAGATGCCCCCAGCTCCTACAATGAGCAGTTCTTC.

At least ten counts were recorded for this clonotype. This rearrangement joins TRBV7-8 to TRBJ1-1; D may be TRBD1 (6 bases). Germline assignment: CDR1 SGHVS and CDR2 FQNEAQ. This CDR3 is built from 12 residues. V was clipped by 4 bases and J by 11 bases, with 14 bases between them. CDR3 in amino acids: CASSSQGRIAFF. The CDR3 nucleotides are TGTGCCAGCAGCTCACAGGGCAGAATTGCTTTCTTT. Looking up the rest from reference TRBV7-8 and TRBJ1-1 gives the full variable domain: GAGVSQSPRYKVAKRGQDVALRCDPISGHVSLFWYQQALGQGPEFLTYFQNEAQLDKSGLPSDRFFAERPEGSVSTLKIQRTQQEDSAVYLCASSSQGRIAFFGQGTRLTVV.

This clonotype has at least ten counts. The chain couples TRBV29-1 to TRBJ2-1, with D possibly being TRBD1 or TRBD2 (5 bases each). The germline V gene has CDR1 SQVTM and CDR2 ANQGSEA. The CDR3 totals 15 residues. Trimming took off 4 bases at V and 4 bases at J, with 17 bases between the two ends. CDR3 amino acids: CSVVPMQGEYNEQFF. In DNA, the CDR3 is TGCAGCGTTGTTCCTATGCAGGGAGAGTACAATGAGCAGTTCTTC.

This clonotype has ten or more counts. The rearrangement uses TRBV4-3 and TRBJ1-2; no firm D call. V was cut by 1 base and J by 2 bases, with 14 bases left in between. The germline CDR1 and CDR2 sequences are LGHNA and YSLEER. This CDR3 comprises 16 residues. The CDR3 protein is CASSQGAGFSNYGYTF. CDR3 nucleotides: TGCGCCAGCAGCCAAGGGGCAGGTTTCTCCAACTATGGCTACACCTTC.

This clonotype came up many times. The rearrangement uses TRBV12-3 or TRBV12-4 and TRBJ2-2; no clear D gene. CDR3 size: 13 residues. The V end was cut by 6 bases, the J end by 5 bases, with 10 bases between. The CDR3 spells CASSPYITGELFF. CDR3 nucleotides: TGTGCCAGCAGCCCATACATAACCGGGGAGCTGTTTTTT.

About this clonotype: No DNA is shown, since the ends of the CDR3 on it are uncertain; the CDR3 is the one TCRdb lists. This chain uses TRBV7-9 with TRBJ1-2; the listed D gene, TRBD1, was not tested against the DNA. Germline assignment: CDR1 SEHNR and CDR2 FQNEAQ (reference sequence). Termini included, the CDR3 measures 21 amino acids. This CDR3 is CASSFYICSASIQRPFYGYTF.

In this sample, this clonotype turned up a few times. This may arise from a read error, as a much more abundant clone is one base away. This chain links TRBV6-1 with TRBJ1-5, with D unclear. V shed 5 bases and J shed 3 bases, with 11 bases lying between them. There are 14 residues in the CDR3. The germline V gene has CDR1 MNHNS and CDR2 SASEGT. The DNA of the CDR3 is TGTGCCAGCAGTCCATCAGGATTCAATCAGCCCCAGCATTTT. This encodes CASSPSGFNQPQHF.

In the case of this clonotype: A much larger clone is a single base away; this may be a read error. The chain carries TRBV7-9 and TRBJ2-2; D is undetermined. With 4 bases removed from V and 6 bases from J, the gap between germline ends came to 3 bases. From germline, CDR1 is SEHNR and CDR2 FQNEAQ (reference sequence). The CDR3 extends over 11 amino acids. The chain's CDR3 is CASSWPGELFF. CDR3 nucleotides: TGTGCCAGCAGCTGGCCCGGGGAGCTGTTTTTT.

This clonotype appeared many times. The junction shows a germline mismatch at one end, possibly a read error. The CDR3 spells CVSSSQAGDEKLFF. CDR3 DNA: TGTGTCAGCAGCTCTCAAGCAGGAGACGAAAAACTGTTTTTT. This chain joins TRBV5-6 and TRBJ1-4, with D hard to call. CDR3 length: 14 amino acids. The V gene's germline CDR1 is SGHDT and CDR2 YYEEEE.

This clonotype was seen at least ten times. V gene TRBV12-3 or TRBV12-4 combines with J gene TRBJ2-2; D remains unclear. Between the trimmed V and J ends, which lost 6 bases and 6 bases, there was a span of 5 bases. The CDR3 spans 11 residues. CDR3 loop: CASSNPGELFF. The CDR3 coding sequence is TGTGCCAGCAGCAACCCCGGGGAGCTGTTTTTT.

The table lists this clonotype with many counts. This rearrangement joins TRBV27 to TRBJ1-4, with TRBD1 as a possible D gene (6 bases). The CDR3 is 15 residues long. Trimming took off 2 bases at V and 7 bases at J, with 14 bases between the two ends. Germline CDR1 reads MNHEY; CDR2 reads SMNVEV (reference sequence). The CDR3 is CASSLLQGNGEKLFF. CDR3 bases: TGTGCCAGCAGTTTACTACAGGGAAATGGTGAAAAACTGTTTTTT.

This clonotype has ten or more counts. The gene calls are TRBV2 and TRBJ1-5, with 9 bases fitting TRBD1. CDR3 length equals 13 residues. Trimming removed 7 bases from V and 6 bases from J; junction bases left unmatched: 4. CDR1 SNHLY and CDR2 FYNNEI come from the germline V gene. This chain's CDR3 is CASNDRGIQPQHF. The CDR3 DNA is TGTGCCAGCAACGACAGGGGGATTCAGCCCCAGCATTTT.

This chain connects TRBV11-3 to TRBJ2-7; possible D gene TRBD2, 6 bases. Germline CDR1 reads SGHNT; CDR2 reads YENEEA. The CDR3 contains 14 residues. The CDR3, as DNA: TGCGCCAGCAGTTTGGGCGGGGATTCTTACGAGCAGTACGTC. Encoded protein: CASSLGGDSYEQYV.

In this sample, this clonotype turned up a few times. This chain uses TRBV7-9 with TRBJ1-3; D is unclear. Germline-derived CDR1 and CDR2 are SEHNR and FQNEAQ (reference sequence). Trimming took off 6 bases at V and 0 bases at J, with 9 bases between the two ends. The CDR3 loop spans 14 amino acids. Here the CDR3 DNA reads TGTGCCAGCAGTCGGCCTGGCTCTGGAAACACCATATATTTT. It encodes CASSRPGSGNTIYF. Full variable domain (outside the CDR3, taken from reference TRBV7-9 and TRBJ1-3): DTGVSQNPRHKITKRGQNVTFRCDPISEHNRLYWYRQTLGQGPEFLTYFQNEAQLEKSRLLSDRFSAERPKGSFSTLEIQRTEQGDSAMYLCASSRPGSGNTIYFGEGSWLTVV.

This clonotype was seen many times. The rearrangement uses TRBV7-9 and TRBJ2-1; 9 positions match TRBD2. V gave up 3 bases and J gave up 1 base; unmatched junction bases: 4. The CDR3 is made up of 16 amino acids. The V gene's germline CDR1 is SEHNR and CDR2 FQNEAQ (reference sequence). The CDR3 DNA follows: TGTGCCAGCAGCTTTTTTCTAGCGGGATCCTACAATGAGCAGTTCTTC. Translated: CASSFFLAGSYNEQFF.